This T cell receptor (beta chain) was retrieved from a study of blood T cell repertoires in COVID-19. Germline assignment: CDR1 LNHDA and CDR2 SQIVND (reference sequence). The CDR3 sequence is 15 residues long. V lost 1 base and J lost 0, with 8 bases in between. Clones were sequenced by immunoSEQ multiplex PCR, and TCRdb holds only the in-frame ones, with some missing. This sample has over 20,000 clones, with just over 85% found just once. The source of this sequence is a man between 65 and 85 years old with acute or convalescent COVID-19. Sequences were obtained from peripheral blood. The chain joins TRBV19 to TRBJ2-3; D gene uncertain. This chain's CDR3 is CASSIGRWSTDTQYF. The CDR3 DNA reads as TGTGCCAGTAGTATAGGCAGGTGGAGCACAGATACGCAGTATTTT.